This T cell receptor (beta chain) originates from a study of CD8+CD57+ T cells in acquired aplastic anemia. This CDR3 spans 20 amino acids. Germline-derived CDR1 and CDR2 are MNHEY and SVGEGT. The V gene end was trimmed by 2 bases and the J gene end by 4 bases; junction bases not matched to a gene: 16. Profiling of TCR beta VDJ combinations and CDR3 sequences used genomic DNA as template. In TCRdb, the reads were re-called with MiXCR into one record per CDR3 protein. The sample records under 150,000 distinct CDR3 sequences, 40% to 45% being singletons. The specimen sequenced was sorted CD4+, CD8+, or CD8+CD57+ T cells (not recorded which) from PBMCs. The receptor's source is a human donor in good health, serving as a control. The chain combines TRBV6-2 or TRBV6-3 with TRBJ2-7; 14 bases fit TRBD2. This CDR3 is CASSYPTKYGTSGSSYEQYF. In nucleotides, the CDR3 is TGTGCCAGCAGTTACCCAACAAAATACGGGACTAGCGGGAGTTCGTACGAGCAGTACTTC.